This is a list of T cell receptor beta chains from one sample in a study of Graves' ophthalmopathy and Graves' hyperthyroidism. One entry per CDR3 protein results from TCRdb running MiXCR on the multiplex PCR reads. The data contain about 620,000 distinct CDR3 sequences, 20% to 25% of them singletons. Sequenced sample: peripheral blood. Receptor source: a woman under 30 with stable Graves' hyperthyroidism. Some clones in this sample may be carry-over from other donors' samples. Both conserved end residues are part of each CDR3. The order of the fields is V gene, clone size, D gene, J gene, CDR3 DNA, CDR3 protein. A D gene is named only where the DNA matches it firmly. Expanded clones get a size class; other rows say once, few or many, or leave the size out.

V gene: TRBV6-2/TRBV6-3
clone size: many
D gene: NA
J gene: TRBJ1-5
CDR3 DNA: TGTGCCAGCAGTTACTCGACTGGGCTAGGGACACGCAGCAATCAGCCCCAGCATTTT
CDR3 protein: CASSYSTGLGTRSNQPQHF

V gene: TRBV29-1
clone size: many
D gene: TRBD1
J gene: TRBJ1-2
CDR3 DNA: TGCAGCGTTGCAGAAGGGACAGGTTACACCTTC
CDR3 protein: CSVAEGTGYTF

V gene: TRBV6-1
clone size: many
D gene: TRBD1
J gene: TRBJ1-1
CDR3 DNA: TGTGCCAGCAGTGAAAGAGACGCCCGGGACAGGACGAACACTGAAGCTTTCTTT
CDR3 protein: CASSERDARDRTNTEAFF

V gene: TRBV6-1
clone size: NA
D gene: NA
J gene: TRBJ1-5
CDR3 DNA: TGTGCCAGCATGGGAACACCTAGCAATCAGCCCCAGCATTTT
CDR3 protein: CASMGTPSNQPQHF

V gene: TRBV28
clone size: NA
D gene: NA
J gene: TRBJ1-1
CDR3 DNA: TGTGCCAGCAGTTTTTGGAAGACCACTGAAGCTTTCTTT
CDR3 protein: CASSFWKTTEAFF

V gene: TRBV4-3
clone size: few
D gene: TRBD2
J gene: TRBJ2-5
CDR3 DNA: TGCGCCAGCAGCCAAGATCATCCGGATTGGCTAGCGGGTAAAGAGACCCAGTACTTC
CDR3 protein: CASSQDHPDWLAGKETQYF

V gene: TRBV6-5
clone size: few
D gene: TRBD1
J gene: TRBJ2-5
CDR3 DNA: TGTGCCAGCAGTTCGACAGGGAACCAAGAGACCCAGTACTTC
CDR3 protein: CASSSTGNQETQYF

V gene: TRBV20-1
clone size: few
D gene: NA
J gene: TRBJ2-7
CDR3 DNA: TGCAGTGCGGCCGGGTGGGGAACCTACGAGCAGTACTTC
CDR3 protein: CSAAGWGTYEQYF

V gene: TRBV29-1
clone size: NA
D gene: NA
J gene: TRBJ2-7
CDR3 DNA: TGCAGCGTTGGGGACTCCTCCTACGAGCAGTACTTC
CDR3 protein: CSVGDSSYEQYF

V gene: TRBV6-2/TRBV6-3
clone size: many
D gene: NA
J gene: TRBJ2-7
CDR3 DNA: TGTGCCAGCACGACAGGAACCTACGAGCAGTACTTC
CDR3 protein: CASTTGTYEQYF

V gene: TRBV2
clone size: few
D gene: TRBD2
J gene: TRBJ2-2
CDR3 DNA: TGTGCCAGCAGTGAAGAGGCTAGCGGACACACCGGGGAGCTGTTTTTT
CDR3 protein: CASSEEASGHTGELFF